This TCR beta chain was profiled in a study of T-cell reconstitution after alpha-beta-depleted transplantation in children. The library targeted TCRbeta and was prepared with unique molecular identifiers. TCRdb independently ran MiXCR on the PCR reads; one entry per CDR3 protein. The table records about a million distinct CDR3 sequences, about 26% of them present only once. Points from the study as a whole: Alpha-beta T cells about two months after transplant reportedly derived from several hundred expanded graft clones. T-cell counts and diversity were attributed mostly to newly produced T cells one year after transplant. Where some patients showed high TCRbeta diversity at day 60, it came from recipient T cells and thymic progenitors that had survived.

Germline CDR1 and CDR2: MNHNS and SASEGT. Trimming took off 5 bases at V and 2 bases at J, with 12 bases between the two ends. This CDR3 contains 14 residues. This clonotype was detected many times. Its antigen remains unknown. The sequences come from PBMCs, mostly from graft donor cells, collected 360 days after TCRalphabeta/CD19-depleted stem cell transplant. The V call is TRBV6-1, the J call TRBJ1-1; TRBD1 might be the D (6 bases). This TCR was sampled from a boy under two years old who had a stem cell transplant for SCID, so the T cells may come from the graft donor. This CDR3 reads CASSTQTGNTEAFF. CDR3 DNA: TGTGCCAGCAGTACCCAGACAGGTAACACTGAAGCTTTCTTT.